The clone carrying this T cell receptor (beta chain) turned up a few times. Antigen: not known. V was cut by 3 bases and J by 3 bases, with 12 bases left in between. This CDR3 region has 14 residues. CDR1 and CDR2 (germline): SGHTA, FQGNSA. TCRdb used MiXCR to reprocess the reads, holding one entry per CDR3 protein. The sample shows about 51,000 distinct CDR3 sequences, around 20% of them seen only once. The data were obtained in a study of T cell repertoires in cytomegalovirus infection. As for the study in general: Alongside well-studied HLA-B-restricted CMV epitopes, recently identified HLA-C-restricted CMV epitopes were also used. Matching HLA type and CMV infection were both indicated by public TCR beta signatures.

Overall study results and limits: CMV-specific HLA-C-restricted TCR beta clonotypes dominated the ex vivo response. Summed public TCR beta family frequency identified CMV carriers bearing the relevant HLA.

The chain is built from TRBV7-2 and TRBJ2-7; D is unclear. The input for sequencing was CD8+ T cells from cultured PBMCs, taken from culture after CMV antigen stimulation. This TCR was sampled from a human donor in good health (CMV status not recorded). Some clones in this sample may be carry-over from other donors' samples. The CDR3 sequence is CASSFGYKYYEQYF. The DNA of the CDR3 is TGTGCCAGCAGCTTTGGTTACAAGTACTACGAGCAGTACTTC.